Listed here is a single T cell receptor (beta chain). Its antigen is as yet unknown. This entry belongs to a study of blood T cells in healthy people across ages. Study results and caveats: Higher naive T cell percentage went strongly together with higher TCR beta diversity. No conclusive comparison of naive versus antigen-experienced cells was possible with unsorted PBMCs. Long-lived donors carried more naive CD4+ cells and greater diversity than aged donors.

Then a second PCR, running roughly 7 to 11 cycles, was carried out with a sample-barcoded 5' primer and a J-beta primer mix. TCRdb re-derived calls from the 5' RACE reads in MiXCR, one entry per CDR3 protein. The data show fewer than 2,000,000 distinct CDR3 sequences, with roughly two fifths seen just once and roughly 23% held by the top ten. Germline CDR1 reads SGHDT; CDR2 reads YYEEEE. V lost 0 bases, J lost 0 bases, and 9 bases lay in between. The CDR3 totals 15 residues. The V and J genes are TRBV5-6 and TRBJ2-5; D is ambiguous. The receptor comes from a human donor in good health. Input material: blood. CDR3 DNA: TGTGCCAGCAGCTTGGGACTCCTGTACCAAGAGACCCAGTACTTC. Protein: CASSLGLLYQETQYF.